The 4 T cell receptor beta chains presented below share a single source sample, sequenced in a study of identical twins. TCRdb recomputed calls from the 5' RACE reads with MiXCR, one row per CDR3 protein. The repertoire holds 260,000 or so distinct CDR3 sequences, with 6% to 8.5% as singletons. These data were also filed under a second study, of yellow fever vaccine responses in identical twins.

Sequencing was carried out using CD8+ T cells sorted from blood. The receptors derive from a woman aged 18-29 years in good health.

This clonotype was picked up many times. The chain couples TRBV5-1 to TRBJ2-1; D perhaps matches TRBD2 (6 bases). Germline CDR1 and CDR2: SGHRS and YFSETQ. The CDR3 contains 19 residues. The V end lost 2 bases, the J end lost 3 bases, and 24 bases lay between the germline ends. CDR3 amino acids: CASSFPLPAGTLHYNEQFF. The CDR3 bases are TGCGCCAGCAGCTTTCCATTACCTGCCGGGACTTTGCACTACAATGAGCAGTTCTTC.

There are a few counts of this clonotype. CDR3 residues: CASSFPLGVQFF. The DNA for the CDR3 is TGTGCCAGCAGCTTCCCCCTGGGAGTGCAGTTCTTC. J is TRBJ2-1 and V is TRBV7-9, with D possibly TRBD2 on 5 matching bases. The length of the CDR3 is 12 residues. Germline CDR1 SEHNR, CDR2 FQNEAQ (reference sequence). V was cut by 3 bases and J by 12 bases, with 12 bases left in between. Combining the CDR3 with reference TRBV7-9 and TRBJ2-1 gives the whole variable domain DTGVSQNPRHKITKRGQNVTFRCDPISEHNRLYWYRQTLGQGPEFLTYFQNEAQLEKSRLLSDRFSAERPKGSFSTLEIQRTEQGDSAMYLCASSFPLGVQFFGPGTRLTVL.

This clonotype was seen many times. This rearrangement joins TRBV28 to TRBJ1-6; no definite D call. Between the trimmed V and J ends, which lost 4 bases and 7 bases, there was a span of 20 bases. This CDR3 has 17 amino acids. Germline-derived CDR1 and CDR2 are MDHEN and SYDVKM. CDR3 nucleotides: TGTGCCAGCAGTTCACCCATCTCTGAAATCCTAAATTCACCCCTCCACTTT. Encoded protein: CASSSPISEILNSPLHF.

This clonotype came up many times. The chain carries TRBV15 and TRBJ2-2; D could derive from TRBD1 or TRBD2 (5 bases each). V was trimmed by 0 bases and J by 4 bases, leaving 15 bases between them. This CDR3 has 17 residues. Germline assignment: CDR1 LNHNV and CDR2 YYDKDF (reference sequence). The CDR3 bases are TGTGCCACCAGCAGAGATCTTGGGGGAGCGGCCACCGGGGAGCTGTTTTTT. Amino acids: CATSRDLGGAATGELFF.